The following is a T cell receptor beta chain sequence with its context. Its specificity is not known. This entry belongs to a study of cytomegalovirus exposure and HLA in healthy donors. Study as a whole: A subsequent analysis reported that the 120 validation repertoires were produced on the same platform that had also been used for the 666 first-cohort repertoires. Study-level points and caveats: The tendency of first-cohort TCR clusters to co-occur in the 120 or so validation repertoires emerged from a later analysis. It was 150 to 200 TCR beta chains that were listed as cytomegalovirus-associated.

While the first cohort had 650 to 850 subjects, the donors belonged to the separate validation cohort of fewer than 150 subjects. J gave up 5 bases and V 3 bases, and 6 bases lay outside the gene matches. In germline, CDR1 is LNHNV, CDR2 YYDKDF (reference sequence). The CDR3 totals 14 residues. Using immunoSEQ multiplex PCR, the repertoire was profiled, and TCRdb retains in-frame clones only, with some absent. In the table there are over 45,000 clones, roughly 85% of which are singletons. The genes are TRBV15 and TRBJ2-7, with 8 bases aligning to TRBD1. This sequence was found in a woman aged 25 to 39 in good health and CMV-seronegative. Sequenced input: PBMCs. The DNA for the CDR3 is TGTGCCACCAGCAGGGAGACAGGGGTGGACGAGCAGTACTTC. Translated, it gives CATSRETGVDEQYF.